These 15 T cell receptor beta chains originate from one sample sequenced in a study of blood T cell repertoires in COVID-19. TCRdb's copy holds only in-frame clones and misses some; the assay was immunoSEQ multiplex PCR. The repertoire holds roughly 110,000 clones, with about two thirds as singletons. Sequenced: peripheral blood. The origin of the receptors is a human donor with acute or convalescent COVID-19. The donor label of this sample is uncertain.

The chain's CDR3 is CATSEWGGNNQPQHF. DNA for the CDR3: TGTGCCACCAGCGAGTGGGGGGGAAACAATCAGCCCCAGCATTTT. This chain uses TRBV15 with TRBJ1-5; D may be TRBD1 (5 bases). The CDR3 has 15 amino acids. Germline-derived CDR1 and CDR2 are LNHNV and YYDKDF (reference sequence). V was pared by 5 bases and J by 3 bases, with 14 bases between.

V and J are TRBV5-1 and TRBJ2-5; D is possibly TRBD1 (6 bases). Germline lookup yields CDR1 SGHRS and CDR2 YFSETQ. This CDR3 has 15 amino acids. Trimming took off 5 bases at V and 1 base at J, with 15 bases between the two ends. The CDR3 DNA reads as TGCGCCAGCAGGAGGCAGGGGATTTTCCAAGAGACCCAGTACTTC. Protein product: CASRRQGIFQETQYF. Using reference TRBV5-1 and TRBJ2-5 for the parts outside the CDR3, the full variable domain is KAGVTQTPRYLIKTRGQQVTLSCSPISGHRSVSWYQQTPGQGLQFLFEYFSETQRNKGNFPGRFSGRQFSNSRSEMNVSTLELGDSALYLCASRRQGIFQETQYFGPGTRLLVL.

The chain carries TRBV6-5 and TRBJ1-4; 8 nucleotides match TRBD1. The V gene's germline CDR1 is MNHEY and CDR2 SVGAGI. The junction had 9 bases not matched to a gene; V was cut back by 4 bases and J by 5 bases. This CDR3 is 16 amino acids long. The DNA of the CDR3 is TGTGCCAGCAGTTCCACCGGACAGGGAATCAATGAAAAACTGTTTTTT. This gives the protein CASSSTGQGINEKLFF.

The chain recombines TRBV18 with TRBJ1-5; D might be TRBD1 (5 bases). With 4 bases removed from V and 2 bases from J, the gap between germline ends came to 18 bases. Germline V gives CDR1 KGHSH, CDR2 LQKENI. This CDR3 comprises 17 residues. CDR3 protein: CASSLGPGGVGNQPQHF. DNA of the CDR3: TGTGCCAGCTCACTAGGGCCCGGGGGTGTGGGCAATCAGCCCCAGCATTTT.

The chain recombines TRBV7-2 with TRBJ1-1; possible D gene TRBD1, 6 bases. CDR1 and CDR2 from the germline V gene are SGHTA and FQGNSA. Deletions cut 2 bases from V and 1 base from J, with 8 bases between. This CDR3 contains 14 residues. The CDR3 DNA reads TGTGCCAGCAGCTTACAACAGGGGAACACTGAAGCTTTCTTT. It codes for CASSLQQGNTEAFF.

This clone was counted a few times. CDR3 bases: TGTGCCAGTAGGAGAGATACGCAGTATTTT. Protein product: CASRRDTQYF. The chain has TRBV7-8 and TRBJ2-3; D gene uncertain. CDR1 is SGHVS and CDR2 is FQNEAQ in the germline V gene. This CDR3 contains 10 residues. Between the trimmed V and J ends, which lost 9 bases and 5 bases, there was a span of 6 bases. Together with reference TRBV7-8 and TRBJ2-3, the CDR3 gives the full variable domain: GAGVSQSPRYKVAKRGQDVALRCDPISGHVSLFWYQQALGQGPEFLTYFQNEAQLDKSGLPSDRFFAERPEGSVSTLKIQRTQQEDSAVYLCASRRDTQYFGPGTRLTVL.

The chain couples TRBV3-1 (or the pseudogene TRBV3-2) to TRBJ2-2, with a possible D match to TRBD2 (5 bases). This CDR3 is built from 15 residues. V was shortened by 9 bases and J by 6 bases, with 20 bases between the two germline ends. Germline-derived CDR1 and CDR2 are LGHDT and YNNKEL (reference sequence). CDR3 DNA: TGTGCCAGTACCAGGTCGAGCGGAGAGGCCGGGGAGCTGTTTTTT. Translation: CASTRSSGEAGELFF.

The genes are TRBV5-1 and TRBJ2-1; D is possibly TRBD2 (6 bases). V was trimmed by 0 bases and J by 12 bases, leaving 19 bases between them. The CDR3 sequence is 15 residues long. The germline V gene encodes CDR1 SGHRS and CDR2 YFSETQ. The DNA for the CDR3 is TGCGCCAGCAGCTTGGAAGTTAGCGGCCTTCGGGGGCAGTTCTTC. Its protein product is CASSLEVSGLRGQFF.

This rearrangement joins TRBV6-4 to TRBJ2-3; 8 nucleotides line up with TRBD2. The V gene end was trimmed by 3 bases and the J gene end by 1 base; junction bases not matched to a gene: 0. Germline assignment: CDR1 MRHNA and CDR2 SNTAGT. The CDR3 runs to 14 residues. This CDR3 reads CASSETSGTDTQYF. The CDR3 DNA reads as TGTGCCAGCAGTGAGACTAGCGGCACAGATACGCAGTATTTT.

V and J are TRBV7-9 and TRBJ2-3, with 8 bases matching TRBD1. This CDR3 spans 15 amino acids. V was pared by 4 bases and J by 2 bases, with 5 bases of the junction left unmatched. In germline, CDR1 is SEHNR, CDR2 FQNEAQ (reference sequence). CDR3 region: CASSSGQGTTDTQYF. In DNA form, the CDR3 reads TGTGCCAGCAGCTCTGGACAGGGAACCACAGATACGCAGTATTTT. The full variable domain, rest sourced from reference TRBV7-9 and TRBJ2-3, is DTGVSQNPRHKITKRGQNVTFRCDPISEHNRLYWYRQTLGQGPEFLTYFQNEAQLEKSRLLSDRFSAERPKGSFSTLEIQRTEQGDSAMYLCASSSGQGTTDTQYFGPGTRLTVL.

Only a few counts were recorded for this clone. The chain carries TRBV18 and TRBJ2-3; 14 bases agree with TRBD2. Germline-derived CDR1 and CDR2 are KGHSH and LQKENI. The CDR3 is made up of 17 amino acids. The V segment lost 4 bases and the J segment 3 bases; nucleotides outside the gene matches: 6. The DNA of the CDR3 is TGTGCCAGCTCACGCTCCCGACTAGCGGGGGGGACAGATACGCAGTATTTT. It is translated as CASSRSRLAGGTDTQYF.

This clone was found many times. The chain is built from TRBV24-1 and TRBJ1-1; D is uncertain. Germline V gives CDR1 KGHDR, CDR2 SFDVKD. The CDR3 covers 14 residues. V shed 4 bases and J shed 1 base, with 9 bases lying between them. CDR3 region: CATSDEVRNTEAFF. In nucleotides, the CDR3 is TGTGCCACCAGTGACGAGGTTAGGAACACTGAAGCTTTCTTT.

The genes are TRBV19 and TRBJ1-5; D may be TRBD1 (5 bases). Deletions cut 4 bases from V and 9 bases from J, with 10 bases between. Germline-derived CDR1 and CDR2 are LNHDA and SQIVND (reference sequence). This CDR3 has 12 amino acids. CDR3 sequence: CASSTGFRPQHF. The CDR3 DNA reads as TGTGCCAGTAGTACAGGGTTTCGGCCCCAGCATTTT.

The chain recombines TRBV7-9 with TRBJ2-5; D is undetermined. Germline V lookup: CDR1 SEHNR, CDR2 FQNEAQ (reference sequence). The CDR3 consists of 16 residues. V shed 1 base and J shed 2 bases, with 14 bases lying between them. Written as DNA, the CDR3 is TGTGCCAGCAGCTTAGGAGAAGCCCCAGGACAAGAGACCCAGTACTTC. Its translation is CASSLGEAPGQETQYF.

This clone was detected a few times. The chain links TRBV5-4 to TRBJ1-4; maybe TRBD1 (6 bases). From germline, CDR1 is SGHNT and CDR2 YYREEE (reference sequence). The CDR3 totals 14 residues. The V end was cut by 4 bases, the J end by 9 bases, with 16 bases between. CDR3 sequence: CASSPTRQAKKLFF. The CDR3 DNA reads TGTGCCAGCAGCCCAACCAGACAGGCCAAAAAACTGTTTTTT.